This T cell receptor (beta chain) was identified in a study of patients and donors after allogeneic stem cell transplantation. TCRdb used MiXCR to reprocess the RT-PCR reads, holding one entry per CDR3 protein. The sample records around 150,000 distinct CDR3 sequences, about two fifths being singletons. V shed 1 base and J shed 8 bases, with 11 bases lying between them. The CDR3 extends over 14 amino acids. The specimen was blood, either unsorted or a sorted T cell fraction (not recorded which). This sequence was found in a human donor who was either an allogeneic HSCT recipient or a stem cell or donor lymphocyte infusion donor (not recorded which). It is not recorded whose cells these are; they may come from a transplant donor. The chain is built from TRBV12-3 or TRBV12-4 and TRBJ1-4; D possibly corresponds to TRBD1 (6 bases). CDR3: CASSLGQGTEKLFF. The CDR3 nucleotides are TGTGCCAGCAGTTTAGGGCAGGGGACGGAAAAACTGTTTTTT.